The 8 T cell receptor beta chains below come from one sample, sequenced in a study of graft-versus-host responses after intestinal transplantation. Produced via immunoSEQ multiplex PCR; TCRdb's table is partial and in-frame only. The table lists around 110,000 clones, about nine tenths of them singletons. These TCRs' antigens remain unknown. The material was unstimulated CD4+ T cells sorted from spleen or lymph node cells, obtained before intestinal transplant. The receptors shown here come from a human donor who received an intestinal transplant.

The V call is TRBV5-1, the J call TRBJ1-4; D is unresolved. The CDR3 consists of 14 residues. Germline-derived CDR1 and CDR2 are SGHRS and YFSETQ. Trimming pared 4 bases from V and 8 bases from J, leaving 15 bases between. CDR3 protein: CASSIRSGGEKLFF. For the CDR3, the DNA is TGCGCCAGCAGCATCCGATCGGGAGGCGAAAAACTGTTTTTT.

This clone appeared a single time. The rearrangement joins TRBV5-1 to TRBJ1-3; TRBD1 aligns across 7 bases. Germline V gives CDR1 SGHRS, CDR2 YFSETQ. The CDR3 extends over 14 amino acids. Unmatched junction bases numbered 5, after V lost 4 bases and J lost 4 bases. The CDR3 region is CASSTQGGGNTIYF. CDR3 nucleotide sequence: TGCGCCAGCAGCACGCAGGGGGGCGGAAACACCATATATTTT. The whole variable domain, filled in from reference TRBV5-1 and TRBJ1-3, reads KAGVTQTPRYLIKTRGQQVTLSCSPISGHRSVSWYQQTPGQGLQFLFEYFSETQRNKGNFPGRFSGRQFSNSRSEMNVSTLELGDSALYLCASSTQGGGNTIYFGEGSWLTVV.

The chain joins TRBV27 to TRBJ1-6; 11 nucleotides match TRBD1. With V trimmed by 3 bases and J by 6 bases, 4 bases remained unmatched. CDR1 and CDR2 from the germline V gene are MNHEY and SMNVEV (reference sequence). The CDR3 length is 16 residues. The CDR3 DNA follows: TGTGCCAGCAGTTTTAGGGACAGGGGGATTAATTCACCCCTCCACTTT. As protein: CASSFRDRGINSPLHF.

The rearrangement links TRBV28 to TRBJ2-7; 13 bases are shared with TRBD2. CDR3 length equals 15 residues. V lost 6 bases to trimming and J lost 3 bases; unmatched junction nucleotides: 5. In germline, CDR1 is MDHEN, CDR2 SYDVKM. The DNA of the CDR3 is TGTGCCAGCAGCCCCGGGACTAGCGGGAACTACGAGCAGTACTTC. It yields the protein CASSPGTSGNYEQYF.

There are a few counts of this clone. The chain couples TRBV6-1 to TRBJ2-1, with D maybe TRBD2 (6 bases). Trimming removed 5 bases at V and 1 base at J, with 9 bases between. This CDR3 comprises 14 residues. Germline CDR1 is MNHNS and CDR2 is SASEGT. The CDR3 DNA follows: TGTGCCAGCAGTATAGCGGCTTCCTACAATGAGCAGTTCTTC. As protein: CASSIAASYNEQFF.

The V call is TRBV10-3, the J call TRBJ1-2, with D tentatively TRBD1 (5 bases). Germline assignment: CDR1 ENHRY and CDR2 SYGVKD. V was clipped by 4 bases and J by 3 bases, with 12 bases between them. The CDR3 consists of 14 residues. Here the CDR3 reads CAISGWAGYYGYTF. CDR3 DNA: TGTGCCATCAGTGGATGGGCAGGGTACTATGGCTACACCTTC.

The CDR3 nucleotides read TGTGCCAGCAGCCGCGGGACTAGCGGCCCCTACGAGCAGTACTTC. This gives the protein CASSRGTSGPYEQYF. This sequence joins TRBV14 and TRBJ2-7; TRBD2 aligns across 11 bases. CDR1 SGHDN and CDR2 FVKESK come from the germline V gene. The CDR3 loop spans 15 amino acids. Trimming removed 4 bases from V and 2 bases from J; junction bases left unmatched: 4.

The genes are TRBV5-1 and TRBJ2-2; TRBD2 matches at 8 bases. The CDR3 sequence is 15 residues long. Germline V gene lookup returns CDR1 SGHRS and CDR2 YFSETQ. The junction had 4 bases not matched to a gene; V was cut back by 2 bases and J by 4 bases. The CDR3 DNA follows: TGCGCCAGCAGCTTAGCGGGGGATTTCACCGGGGAGCTGTTTTTT. The encoded protein is CASSLAGDFTGELFF.